This T cell receptor (beta chain) came from a study of blood T cell repertoires in COVID-19. J lost 4 bases, V lost 0 bases, and 6 bases had no gene match. CDR1 is ENHRY and CDR2 is SYGVKD in the germline V gene. The CDR3 has 15 residues. Profiled with immunoSEQ multiplex PCR; TCRdb holds only in-frame clones, not every one. The sample holds roughly 280,000 clones; about 88% are singletons and the top ten take about 11%. Seattle patients were enrolled while actively infected and followed longitudinally. The sequence was collected from a woman aged 25 to 39 with COVID-19, enrolled during active disease. The specimen sequenced was peripheral blood. The rearrangement links TRBV10-3 to TRBJ2-7, with 7 bases aligning to TRBD1. Here the CDR3 reads CAISESRGQPYEQYF. DNA of the CDR3: TGTGCCATCAGTGAGTCGAGGGGACAGCCTTACGAGCAGTACTTC.